The sequence of this T cell receptor (beta chain) was determined in a study of blood T cell repertoires in COVID-19. In the study overall: Whether acute or convalescent, the COVID-19 samples came from the United States, Italy and Spain. T cells, B-cell-depleted T cells, or PBMCs supplied cDNA or gDNA.

CDR3 length: 13 amino acids. V was cut by 6 bases and J by 1 base, with 8 bases left in between. Per the authors' pipeline: The authors estimated nucleated cell counts from reference gene primer amplification. The method was immunoSEQ multiplex PCR; TCRdb's version includes in-frame clones alone and lacks a portion of them. That table supplies the V and J calls and clone size; D and trimming were determined from the DNA. The sample has about 32,000 clones; over 75% are singletons. This TCR was recovered from a man aged 55 to 70 with active COVID-19. The sequencing input was peripheral blood. The gene calls are TRBV12-3 or TRBV12-4 and TRBJ2-3; D possibly corresponds to TRBD1 (5 bases). In DNA form, the CDR3 reads TGTGCCAGCAGATCGACAGGCACAGATACGCAGTATTTT. Protein product: CASRSTGTDTQYF.